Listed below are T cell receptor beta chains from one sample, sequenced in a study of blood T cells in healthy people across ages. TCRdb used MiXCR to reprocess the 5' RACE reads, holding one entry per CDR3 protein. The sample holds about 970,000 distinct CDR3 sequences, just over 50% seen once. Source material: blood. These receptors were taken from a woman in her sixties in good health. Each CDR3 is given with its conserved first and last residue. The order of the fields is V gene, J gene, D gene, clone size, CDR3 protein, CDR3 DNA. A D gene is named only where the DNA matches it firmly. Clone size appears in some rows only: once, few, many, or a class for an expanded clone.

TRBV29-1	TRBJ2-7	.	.	CSAGRGGPPYEQYF	TGCAGCGCTGGTAGGGGCGGACCTCCCTACGAGCAGTACTTC
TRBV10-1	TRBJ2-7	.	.	CASSGSSLGAEYF	TGCGCCAGCAGTGGCAGTAGCCTTGGGGCGGAGTACTTC
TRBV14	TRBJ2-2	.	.	CASSQEKGINTGELFF	TGTGCCAGCAGCCAAGAAAAAGGGATCAACACCGGGGAGCTGTTTTTT
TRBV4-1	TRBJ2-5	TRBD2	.	CASSQVTSGGRETQYF	TGCGCCAGCAGCCAAGTGACTAGCGGGGGCAGAGAGACCCAGTACTTC
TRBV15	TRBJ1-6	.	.	CATSWNTGNSPLHF	TGTGCCACCAGCTGGAATACGGGGAATTCACCCCTCCACTTT
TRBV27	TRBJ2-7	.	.	CASQNRNYEQYF	TGTGCCAGCCAGAACAGGAACTACGAGCAGTACTTC
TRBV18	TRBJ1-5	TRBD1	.	CASSPLGQGDQPQHF	TGTGCCAGCTCACCACTAGGACAGGGAGATCAGCCCCAGCATTTT
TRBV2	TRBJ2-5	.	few	CASSEAPGLETQYF	TGTGCCAGCAGTGAAGCGCCCGGGTTGGAGACCCAGTACTTC
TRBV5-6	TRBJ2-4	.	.	CASSLGDKNIQYF	TGTGCCAGCAGCTTAGGAGACAAAAACATTCAGTACTTC
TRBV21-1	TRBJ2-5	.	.	CASSLHPSGGETQYF	TGTGCCAGCAGCCTTCACCCTAGCGGCGGGGAGACCCAGTACTTC
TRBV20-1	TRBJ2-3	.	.	CSAGPPNTQYF	TGCAGTGCTGGCCCACCGAATACGCAGTATTTT
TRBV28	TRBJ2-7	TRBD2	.	CASPPAGLAGVGGSYEQYF	TGTGCCAGCCCTCCGGCGGGACTAGCGGGAGTTGGTGGCTCCTACGAGCAGTACTTC
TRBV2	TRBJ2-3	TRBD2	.	CASSPRTGGGDTQYF	TGTGCCAGCAGTCCCCGCACGGGAGGAGGAGATACGCAGTATTTT
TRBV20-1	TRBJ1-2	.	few	CVHPLANYGYTF	TGCGTTCACCCATTGGCTAACTATGGCTACACCTTC
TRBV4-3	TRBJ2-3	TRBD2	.	CASSQGQRGPPEYF	TGCGCCAGCAGCCAAGGCCAGCGGGGGCCCCCCGAGTATTTT
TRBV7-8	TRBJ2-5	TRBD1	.	CASSLGGTGRETQYF	TGTGCCAGCAGCTTAGGAGGGACAGGACGAGAGACCCAGTACTTC
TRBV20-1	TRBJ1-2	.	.	CSAERDSNYGYTF	TGCAGTGCAGAGCGGGACTCCAACTATGGCTACACCTTC
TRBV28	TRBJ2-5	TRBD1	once	CASSEDRGQRETQYF	TGTGCCAGCAGTGAGGACAGGGGGCAGAGAGAGACCCAGTACTTC
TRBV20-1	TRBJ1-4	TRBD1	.	CSARDRGRIEKLFF	TGCAGTGCTAGGGACAGGGGCCGAATTGAAAAACTGTTTTTT
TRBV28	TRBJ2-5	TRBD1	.	CASSQRTGGEPETQYF	TGTGCCAGCAGTCAAAGGACAGGGGGCGAGCCAGAGACCCAGTACTTC
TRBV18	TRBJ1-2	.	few	CASSPDGSYGYTF	TGTGCCAGCTCACCAGACGGATCTTATGGCTACACCTTC
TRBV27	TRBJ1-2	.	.	CASSPTRNYGYTF	TGTGCCAGCAGTCCCACACGAAACTATGGCTACACCTTC
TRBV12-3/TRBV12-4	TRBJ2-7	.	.	CASSSGGEGEQYF	TGTGCCAGCAGCTCCGGAGGGGAAGGCGAGCAGTACTTC
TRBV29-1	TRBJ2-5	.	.	CSVVSGEETQYF	TGCAGCGTTGTGTCTGGGGAAGAGACCCAGTACTTC
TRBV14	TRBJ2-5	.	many	CASSQPANALLETQYF	TGTGCCAGCAGCCAGCCGGCTAACGCCCTATTAGAGACCCAGTACTTC
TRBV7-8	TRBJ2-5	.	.	CASSLVGMIQETQYF	TGTGCCAGCAGCTTAGTAGGGATGATACAAGAGACCCAGTACTTC
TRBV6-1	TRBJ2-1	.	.	CASSPRRALGGSYNEQFF	TGTGCCAGCAGTCCCCGCCGGGCCCTCGGGGGCTCCTACAATGAGCAGTTCTTC
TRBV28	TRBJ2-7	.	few	CASSLSRAPYEQYF	TGTGCCAGCAGTTTAAGCAGGGCGCCCTACGAGCAGTACTTC
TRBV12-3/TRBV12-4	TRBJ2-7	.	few	CASSPGHFYEQYF	TGTGCCAGCAGTCCGGGACACTTCTACGAGCAGTACTTC
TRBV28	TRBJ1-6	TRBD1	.	CASSSQGDRAGSPLHF	TGTGCCAGCAGTTCTCAAGGGGACAGGGCGGGGTCACCCCTCCACTTT
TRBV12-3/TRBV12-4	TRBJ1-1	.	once	CASSLAGLRAFF	TGTGCCAGCAGTTTAGCAGGCCTGCGAGCTTTCTTT
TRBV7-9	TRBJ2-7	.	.	CASSLFSNSYEQYF	TGTGCCAGCAGCTTATTTAGTAACTCCTACGAGCAGTACTTC
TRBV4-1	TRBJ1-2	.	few	CASSQGVLTPRTGASDYGYTF	TGCGCCAGCAGCCAAGGGGTCCTTACGCCCCGTACAGGAGCATCCGACTATGGCTACACCTTC
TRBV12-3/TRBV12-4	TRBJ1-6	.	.	CASRESYNSPLHF	TGTGCCAGCCGGGAGTCCTATAATTCACCCCTCCACTTT
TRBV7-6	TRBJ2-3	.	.	CASSLMGGRSDTQYF	TGTGCCAGCAGCTTGATGGGGGGTCGATCAGATACGCAGTATTTT
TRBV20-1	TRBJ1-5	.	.	CSAKGSVHSNQPQHF	TGCAGTGCTAAGGGGTCAGTTCATAGCAATCAGCCCCAGCATTTT
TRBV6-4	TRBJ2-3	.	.	CASSPAGEVDTQYF	TGTGCCAGCAGTCCGGCCGGAGAGGTAGATACGCAGTATTTT
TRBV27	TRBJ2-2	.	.	CASSLYTHGYTGELFF	TGTGCCAGCAGTTTATATACTCACGGCTATACCGGGGAGCTGTTTTTT
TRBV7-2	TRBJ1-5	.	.	CASSLERGGIEPQHF	TGTGCCAGCAGCCTAGAACGCGGGGGCATAGAGCCCCAGCATTTT
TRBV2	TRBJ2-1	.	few	CASGDNEQFF	TGTGCCAGCGGGGACAATGAGCAGTTCTTC
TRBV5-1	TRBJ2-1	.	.	CASSLIAEGGNEQFF	TGCGCCAGCAGCTTGATAGCGGAAGGGGGCAATGAGCAGTTCTTC
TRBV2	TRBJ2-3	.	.	CASRVARGSTDTQYF	TGTGCCAGCAGGGTGGCAAGGGGAAGCACAGATACGCAGTATTTT
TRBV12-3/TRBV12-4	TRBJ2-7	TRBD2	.	CASSARGGGEQYF	TGTGCCAGCAGCGCCCGGGGGGGCGGCGAGCAGTACTTC
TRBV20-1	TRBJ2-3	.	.	CSATAGITDTQYF	TGCAGTGCTACAGCGGGTATCACAGATACGCAGTATTTT
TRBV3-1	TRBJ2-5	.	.	CASSQFSSARETQYF	TGTGCCAGCAGCCAATTCTCTAGCGCCCGGGAGACCCAGTACTTC
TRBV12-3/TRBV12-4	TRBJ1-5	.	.	CASSSRRAWYQPQHF	TGTGCCAGCAGCTCCCGACGGGCCTGGTATCAGCCCCAGCATTTT